The next 10 T cell receptor beta chains were all read from a single sample in a study of CD8 T cells in acute hepatitis C reinfection. Time point: naive CD8 control sorted from an acute-time-point sample. The assay was immunoSEQ multiplex PCR, and TCRdb's table has in-frame clones only and misses some. The sample comprises fewer than 40,000 clones, 70% to 90% of which are singletons, and approximately 11% rests with the top ten. Sequencing used naive CD8+ T cells from PBMCs. These receptor sequences come from a young woman who spontaneously cleared hepatitis C infection.

J is TRBJ2-7 and V is TRBV7-6, with a tentative D call TRBD2 (6 bases). The V gene's germline CDR1 is SGHVS and CDR2 FNYEAQ. This CDR3 has 15 amino acids. Trimming removed 3 bases at V and 5 bases at J, with 17 bases between. The CDR3 coding sequence is TGTGCCAGCAGCTTCCGCGGGGTTACGGAGGACGAGCAGTACTTC. Translation: CASSFRGVTEDEQYF.

The rearrangement joins TRBV19 to TRBJ2-1; 8 positions agree with TRBD2. The CDR3 runs 15 residues. Unmatched junction bases numbered 4, after V lost 6 bases and J lost 0 bases. Germline CDR1 is LNHDA and CDR2 is SQIVND (reference sequence). In DNA, the CDR3 is TGTGCCAGTAGACTAGCGGACATCTCCTACAATGAGCAGTTCTTC. This sequence encodes CASRLADISYNEQFF.

The V call is TRBV27, the J call TRBJ2-7; TRBD2 aligns across 9 bases. The CDR3 has 15 amino acids. The junction had 0 bases not matched to a gene; V was cut back by 0 bases and J by 0 bases. Germline V gene lookup returns CDR1 MNHEY and CDR2 SMNVEV (reference sequence). The CDR3 DNA sequence: TGTGCCAGCAGTTTATCTAGCGGGAGCTCCTACGAGCAGTACTTC. Protein sequence: CASSLSSGSSYEQYF.

In this sample, this clone turned up a few times. The rearrangement links TRBV5-4 to TRBJ1-1, with no clear D. This CDR3 contains 14 residues. V dropped 0 bases and J dropped 4 bases, with 10 bases sitting between them. From germline, CDR1 is SGHNT and CDR2 YYREEE (reference sequence). The CDR3 here is CASSLVPSGTEAFF. For the CDR3, the DNA is TGTGCCAGCAGCTTGGTGCCGAGTGGCACTGAAGCTTTCTTT.

J is TRBJ1-2 and V is TRBV4-1, with D hard to call. This CDR3 is built from 14 residues. Germline CDR1 is MGHRA and CDR2 is YSYEKL. V was cut by 1 base and J by 3 bases, with 9 bases left in between. As DNA, the CDR3 is TGCGCCAGCAGCCAAGTGGATGGTGACTATGGCTACACCTTC. It codes for CASSQVDGDYGYTF.

The chain links TRBV4-2 to TRBJ1-3; D is ambiguous. V lost 5 bases to trimming and J lost 14 bases, with 19 bases between them. Per the germline V gene, CDR1 is LGHNA and CDR2 is YNFKEQ. The CDR3 covers 13 residues. Here the CDR3 reads CASSSEAANPLYF. The CDR3 DNA is TGTGCCAGCAGCTCTGAGGCGGCGAACCCGCTATATTTT.

The genes are TRBV5-1 and TRBJ2-3; D possibly corresponds to TRBD2 (6 bases). The germline V gene has CDR1 SGHRS and CDR2 YFSETQ. The CDR3 extends over 16 amino acids. Deletions cut 6 bases from V and 1 base from J, with 18 bases between. The CDR3 DNA is TGCGCCAGCAAACCTGTTCTCGGGACTCGCACAGATACGCAGTATTTT. This encodes CASKPVLGTRTDTQYF.

The chain combines TRBV6-1 with TRBJ2-5; 11 bases are a match to TRBD2. V was pared by 4 bases and J by 5 bases, with 3 bases of the junction left unmatched. The CDR3 totals 14 residues. The germline CDR1 and CDR2 sequences are MNHNS and SASEGT. The CDR3 sequence: CASSGTSGWETQYF. CDR3 sequence (DNA): TGTGCCAGCAGTGGGACTAGCGGGTGGGAGACCCAGTACTTC.

V usage is TRBV7-6 and J usage is TRBJ2-7; D is possibly TRBD1 (6 bases). CDR1 and CDR2 (germline): SGHVS, FNYEAQ. The CDR3 has 14 amino acids. V shed 1 base and J shed 0 bases, with 7 bases lying between them. As DNA, the CDR3 is TGTGCCAGCAGCTTAGGGACAGCCTCCTACGAGCAGTACTTC. Its protein is CASSLGTASYEQYF.

The CDR3 is CASSVEGTSGYSEQYF. The CDR3 nucleotides are TGTGCCAGCAGCGTAGAAGGGACTAGCGGGTACAGCGAGCAGTACTTC. V gene TRBV9 combines with J gene TRBJ2-7; 12 bases match TRBD2. The germline CDR1 and CDR2 sequences are SGDLS and YYNGEE. With V trimmed by 0 bases and J by 6 bases, 7 bases remained unmatched. CDR3 length equals 16 residues. Filled out from reference TRBV9 and TRBJ2-7, the complete variable domain reads DSGVTQTPKHLITATGQRVTLRCSPRSGDLSVYWYQQSLDQGLQFLIQYYNGEERAKGNILERFSAQQFPDLHSELNLSSLELGDSALYFCASSVEGTSGYSEQYFGPGTRLTVT.